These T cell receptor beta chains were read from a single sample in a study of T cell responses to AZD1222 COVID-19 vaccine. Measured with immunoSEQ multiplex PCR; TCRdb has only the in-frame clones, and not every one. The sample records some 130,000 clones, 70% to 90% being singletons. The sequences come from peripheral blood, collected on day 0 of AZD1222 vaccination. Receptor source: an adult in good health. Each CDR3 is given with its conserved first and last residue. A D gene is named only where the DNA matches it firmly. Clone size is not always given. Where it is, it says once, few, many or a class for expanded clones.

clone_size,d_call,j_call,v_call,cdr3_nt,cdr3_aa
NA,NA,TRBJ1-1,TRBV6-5,TGTGCCAGCAGTCCTCAACCGCCAGTGAACACTGAAGCTTTCTTT,CASSPQPPVNTEAFF
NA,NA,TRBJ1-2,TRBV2,TGTGCCAGCAGTGAAAGACAGGTCTATGGCTACACCTTC,CASSERQVYGYTF
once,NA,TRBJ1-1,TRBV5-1,TGCGCCAGCAGCTTGGGGGGGGCGAACACTGAAGCTTTCTTT,CASSLGGANTEAFF
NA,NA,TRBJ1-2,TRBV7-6,TGCGCCAGCAGCCTCTCCTCCAGCGGGAATAACTATGGCTACACCTTC,CASSLSSSGNNYGYTF
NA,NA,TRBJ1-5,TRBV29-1,TGCAGCGTTCTCCTTTTGGGGGCGAATCAGCCCCAGCATTTT,CSVLLLGANQPQHF
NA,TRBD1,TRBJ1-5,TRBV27,TGTGCCAGCAGTTTCGACAGGGAGAGCAATCAGCCCCAGCATTTT,CASSFDRESNQPQHF
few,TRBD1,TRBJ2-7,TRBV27,TGTGCCAGCAGGCGGGACAGGGGCACGGGGGGGGTACACTTC,CASRRDRGTGGVHF
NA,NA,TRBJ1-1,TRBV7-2,TGTGCCAGCAGCGGGGGCCGGGAAGCTTTCTTT,CASSGGREAFF
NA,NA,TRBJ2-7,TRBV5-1,TGCGCCAGCAGCTTGGCGGGCTCTGGGTGGGGGTCCTACGAGCAGTACTTC,CASSLAGSGWGSYEQYF
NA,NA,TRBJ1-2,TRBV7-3,TGTGCCAGCAGCTCCTACGGGGAGGCGGGCTACACCTTC,CASSSYGEAGYTF
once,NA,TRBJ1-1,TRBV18,TGTGCCAGCTCACCACGGGCGCTGGGCCCAACCCCAAACACTGAAGCTTTCTTT,CASSPRALGPTPNTEAFF
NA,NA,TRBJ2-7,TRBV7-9,TGTGCCAGCAGGCCCGGGACACAGTCCCGTTACGAGCAGTACTTC,CASRPGTQSRYEQYF
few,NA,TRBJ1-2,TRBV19,TGTGCCAGTAGTATACAATACTATGGCTACACCTTC,CASSIQYYGYTF
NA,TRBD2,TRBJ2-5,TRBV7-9,TGTGCCAGCAGCCCCCTAAGCGGGGTGCGAGAGACCCAGTACTTC,CASSPLSGVRETQYF
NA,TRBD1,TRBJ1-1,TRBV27,TGTGCCAGCAGTTTACAGGGGGCGACGAACACTGAAGCTTTCTTT,CASSLQGATNTEAFF
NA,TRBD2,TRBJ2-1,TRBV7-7,TGTGCTAGCAGCTTAGGGAGCGGGAGCAATGAGCAGTTCTTC,CASSLGSGSNEQFF
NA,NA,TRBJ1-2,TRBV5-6,TGTGCCAGCAGCCAGGAGGGGGTTCGGCTTCAATCCTACACCTTC,CASSQEGVRLQSYTF
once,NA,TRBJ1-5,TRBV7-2,TGTGCCAGCAGCCCCCCAGGGAACCAGCCCCAGCATTTT,CASSPPGNQPQHF
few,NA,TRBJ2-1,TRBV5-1,TGCGCCAGCAGCTTGGGGGGACAATGGTTCTTC,CASSLGGQWFF
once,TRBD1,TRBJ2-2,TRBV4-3,TGCGCCAGCAGCCAAGATTGGGACAGGGAACGGGAGTGGCTGCTGTTTTTT,CASSQDWDREREWLLFF
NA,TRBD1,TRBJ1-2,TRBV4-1,TGCGCCAGCAGCTGGGACAGGGCTGGCTACACCTTC,CASSWDRAGYTF
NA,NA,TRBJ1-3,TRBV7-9,TGTGCCAGCAGCTTATCCGGCGGCAGCGGGTTTGGAAACACCATATATTTT,CASSLSGGSGFGNTIYF
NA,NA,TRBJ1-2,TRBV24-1,TGTGCCACCAGTGATTACGACAATTATGGCTACACCTTC,CATSDYDNYGYTF
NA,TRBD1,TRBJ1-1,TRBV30,TGTGCCTGGAGCGCCGACAGGGATACTGAAGCTTTCTTT,CAWSADRDTEAFF
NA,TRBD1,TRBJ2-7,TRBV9,TGTGCCAGCAGCGTAGCTAACAGGGGCTCCGAGCAGTACTTC,CASSVANRGSEQYF
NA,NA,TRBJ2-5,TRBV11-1,TGTGCCAGCAGCCCTGGGAAGTACCAAGAGACCCAGTACTTC,CASSPGKYQETQYF
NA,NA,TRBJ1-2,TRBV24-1,TGTGCCACTTCCAGGGCCTCCCTAAACTATGGCTACACCTTC,CATSRASLNYGYTF
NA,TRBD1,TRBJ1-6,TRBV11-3,TGTGCCAGCAGCGCGGGACAGGGGGCTTCTTCACCCCTCCACTTT,CASSAGQGASSPLHF
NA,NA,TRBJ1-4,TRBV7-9,TGTGCCAGCAGCCCTAGACGGTCTAATGAAAAACTGTTTTTT,CASSPRRSNEKLFF
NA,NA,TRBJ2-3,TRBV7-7,TGTGCCAGCAGCTTAGCGGGGGGTGCAGATACGCAGTATTTT,CASSLAGGADTQYF
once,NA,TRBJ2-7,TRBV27,TGTGCCAGCAGTCCTTACGGTGAGTTGACGAGCTCCTACGAGCAGTACTTC,CASSPYGELTSSYEQYF
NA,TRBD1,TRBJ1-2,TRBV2,TGTGCCAGCCGCAGCAAGGAGGGGGCAGGCTATGGCTACACCTTC,CASRSKEGAGYGYTF
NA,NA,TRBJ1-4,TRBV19,TGTGCCAGTAGTATTCTCTGGACAGCAAGTGCAACTAATGAAAAACTGTTTTTT,CASSILWTASATNEKLFF
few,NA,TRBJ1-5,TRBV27,TGTGCCAGCAGTTTGGCACTCGGTAGGTCCAATCAGCCCCAGCATTTT,CASSLALGRSNQPQHF
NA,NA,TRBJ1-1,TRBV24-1,TGTGCCACCCGTTCAGCTCTGACAGGCAACACTGAAGCTTTCTTT,CATRSALTGNTEAFF
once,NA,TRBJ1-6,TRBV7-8,TGTGCCAGCAGCTTAGAGGGGCTGACCTATAATTCACCCCTCCACTTT,CASSLEGLTYNSPLHF
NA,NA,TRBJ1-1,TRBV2,TGTGCCAGCAGTCGAATAGAGGAACGTGAAGCTTTCTTT,CASSRIEEREAFF
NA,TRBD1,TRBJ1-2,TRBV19,TGTGCCAGTAGAACCGACAGGGTAGCCTATGGCTACACCTTC,CASRTDRVAYGYTF
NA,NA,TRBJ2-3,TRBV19,TGTGCCAGTAGTATAGCAGGCCCCCCTCGGTATTTT,CASSIAGPPRYF
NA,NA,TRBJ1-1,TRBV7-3,TGTGCCAGCAGCTTAAACCAGAACACTGAAGCTTTCTTT,CASSLNQNTEAFF
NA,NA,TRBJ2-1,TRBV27,TGTGCCAGCAGTGATCCGGGACAAAGGATGGGGGAGCAGTTCTTC,CASSDPGQRMGEQFF
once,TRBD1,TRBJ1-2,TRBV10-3,TGTGCCACTCGACAGGGAGGCTATGGCTACACCTTC,CATRQGGYGYTF
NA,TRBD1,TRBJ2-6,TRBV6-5,TGTGCCAGCAGCCCGGGGACAGGCCACGTCCTGACTTTC,CASSPGTGHVLTF
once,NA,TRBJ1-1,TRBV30,TGTGCCTGGAGGCTACAGGCGAGGGGTGAAGCTTTCTTT,CAWRLQARGEAFF